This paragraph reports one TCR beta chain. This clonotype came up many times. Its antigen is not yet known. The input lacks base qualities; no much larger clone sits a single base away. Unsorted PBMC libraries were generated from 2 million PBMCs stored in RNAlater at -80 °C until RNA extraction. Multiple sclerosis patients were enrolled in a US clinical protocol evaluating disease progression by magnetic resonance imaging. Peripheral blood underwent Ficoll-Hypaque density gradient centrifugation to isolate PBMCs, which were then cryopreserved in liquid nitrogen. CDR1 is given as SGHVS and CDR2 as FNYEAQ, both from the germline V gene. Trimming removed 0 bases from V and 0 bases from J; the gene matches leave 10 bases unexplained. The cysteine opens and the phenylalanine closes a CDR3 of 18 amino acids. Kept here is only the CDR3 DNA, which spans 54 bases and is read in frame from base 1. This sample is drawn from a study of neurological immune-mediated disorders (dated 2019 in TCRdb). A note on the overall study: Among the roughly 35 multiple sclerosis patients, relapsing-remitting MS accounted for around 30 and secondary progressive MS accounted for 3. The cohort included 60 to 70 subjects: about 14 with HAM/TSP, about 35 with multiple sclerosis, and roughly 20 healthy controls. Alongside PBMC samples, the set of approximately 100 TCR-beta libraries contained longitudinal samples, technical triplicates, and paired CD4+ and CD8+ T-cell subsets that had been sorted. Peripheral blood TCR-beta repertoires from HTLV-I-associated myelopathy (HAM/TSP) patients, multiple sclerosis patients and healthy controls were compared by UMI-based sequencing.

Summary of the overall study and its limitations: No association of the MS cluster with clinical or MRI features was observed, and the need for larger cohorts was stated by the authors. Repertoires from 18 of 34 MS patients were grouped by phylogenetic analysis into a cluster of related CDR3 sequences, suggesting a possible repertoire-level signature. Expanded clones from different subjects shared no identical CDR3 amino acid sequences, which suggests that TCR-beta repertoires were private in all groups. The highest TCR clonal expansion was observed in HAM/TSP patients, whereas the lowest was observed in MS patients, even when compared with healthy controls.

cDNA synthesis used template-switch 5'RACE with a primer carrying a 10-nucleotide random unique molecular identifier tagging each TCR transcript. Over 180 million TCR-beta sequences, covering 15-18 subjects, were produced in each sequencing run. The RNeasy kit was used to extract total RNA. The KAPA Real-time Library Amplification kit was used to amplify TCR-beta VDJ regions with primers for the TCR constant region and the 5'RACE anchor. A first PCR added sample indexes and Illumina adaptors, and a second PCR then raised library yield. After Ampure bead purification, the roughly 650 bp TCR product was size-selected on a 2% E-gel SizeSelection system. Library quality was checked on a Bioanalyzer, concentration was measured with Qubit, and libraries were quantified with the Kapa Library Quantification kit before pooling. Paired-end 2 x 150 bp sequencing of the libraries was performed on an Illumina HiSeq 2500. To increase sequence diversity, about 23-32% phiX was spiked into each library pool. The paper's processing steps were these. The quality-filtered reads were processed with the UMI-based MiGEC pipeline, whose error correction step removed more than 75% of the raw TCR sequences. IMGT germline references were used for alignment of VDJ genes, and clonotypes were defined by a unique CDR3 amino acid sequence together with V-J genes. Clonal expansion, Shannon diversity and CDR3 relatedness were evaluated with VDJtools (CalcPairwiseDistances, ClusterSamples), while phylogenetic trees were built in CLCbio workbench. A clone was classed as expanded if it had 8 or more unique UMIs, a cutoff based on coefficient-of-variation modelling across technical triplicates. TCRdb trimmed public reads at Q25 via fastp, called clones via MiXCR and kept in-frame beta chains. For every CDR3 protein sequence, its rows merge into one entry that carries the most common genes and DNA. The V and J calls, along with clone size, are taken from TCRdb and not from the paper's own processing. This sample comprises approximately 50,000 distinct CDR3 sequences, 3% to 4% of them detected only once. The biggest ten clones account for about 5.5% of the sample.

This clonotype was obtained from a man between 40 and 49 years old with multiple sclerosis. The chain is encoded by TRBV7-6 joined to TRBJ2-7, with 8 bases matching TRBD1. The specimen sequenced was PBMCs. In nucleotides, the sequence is TGTGCCAGCAGCTTAGCGACGGGGACAGGCACGCTCTCCTACGAGCAGTACTTC. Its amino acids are CASSLATGTGTLSYEQYF.